Given below is one TCR beta chain in context. What it binds is not known. The V gene end was trimmed by 4 bases and the J gene end by 6 bases; junction bases not matched to a gene: 0. This CDR3 has 12 residues. In germline, CDR1 is MNHEY, CDR2 SMNVEV (reference sequence). The entry originates in a study of cytomegalovirus exposure and HLA in healthy donors. Across the whole study: Genotyping of hundreds of donors showed that roughly 80% belonged to the Caucasian-associated ancestry cluster.

Notes on the study in general: In a later analysis, several top co-occurrence clusters appeared linked to parvovirus B19, influenza, CMV and Epstein-Barr virus. Some V segments, TRBV6-2 and TRBV6-3 among them, were indistinguishable and were therefore excluded. Later analysis associated a missense DCLRE1C variant with TCR beta V- and J-gene trimming.

Use of 60 Vbeta and 13 Jbeta primers characterized the PCR. Profiled with immunoSEQ multiplex PCR; TCRdb holds only in-frame clones, not every one. The sample holds approximately 77,000 clones, roughly 76% seen once. The clonotype comes from a male donor in good health and CMV-seropositive. The rearrangement uses TRBV27 and TRBJ2-7, with 10 nucleotides matching TRBD1. The sample comprised PBMCs. The CDR3 loop reads CASSWTGGEQYF. CDR3 nucleotide sequence: TGTGCCAGCAGTTGGACAGGGGGCGAGCAGTACTTC.